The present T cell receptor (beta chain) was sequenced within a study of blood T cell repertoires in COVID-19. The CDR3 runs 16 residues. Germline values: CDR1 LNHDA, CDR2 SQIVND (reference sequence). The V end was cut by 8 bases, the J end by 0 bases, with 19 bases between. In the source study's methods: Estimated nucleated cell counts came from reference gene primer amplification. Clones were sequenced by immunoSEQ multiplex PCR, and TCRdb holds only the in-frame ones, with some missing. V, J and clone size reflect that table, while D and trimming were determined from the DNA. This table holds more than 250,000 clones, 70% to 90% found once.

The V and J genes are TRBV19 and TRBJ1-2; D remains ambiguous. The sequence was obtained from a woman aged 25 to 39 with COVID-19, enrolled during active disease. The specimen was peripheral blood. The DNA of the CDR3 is TGTGCCAGTGGAGACCCCCGAGAACCGTCTAACTATGGCTACACCTTC. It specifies CASGDPREPSNYGYTF.